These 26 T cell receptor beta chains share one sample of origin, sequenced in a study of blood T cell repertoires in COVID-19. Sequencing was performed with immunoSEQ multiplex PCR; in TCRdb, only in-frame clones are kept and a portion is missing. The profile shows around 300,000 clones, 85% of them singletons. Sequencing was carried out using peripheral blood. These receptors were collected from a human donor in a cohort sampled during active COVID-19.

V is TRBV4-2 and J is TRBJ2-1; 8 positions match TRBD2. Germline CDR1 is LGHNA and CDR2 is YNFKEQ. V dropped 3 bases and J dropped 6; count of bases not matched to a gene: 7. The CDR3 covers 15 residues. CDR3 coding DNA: TGTGCCAGCAGCCAGGATAGCGGGATTCCCAATGAGCAGTTCTTC. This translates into CASSQDSGIPNEQFF.

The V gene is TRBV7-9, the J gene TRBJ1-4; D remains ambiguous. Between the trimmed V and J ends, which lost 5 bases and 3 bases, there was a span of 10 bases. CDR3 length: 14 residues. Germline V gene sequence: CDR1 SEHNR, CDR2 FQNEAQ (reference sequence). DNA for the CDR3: TGTGCCAGCAGCGCCATCGCAGCTAATGAAAAACTGTTTTTT. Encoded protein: CASSAIAANEKLFF.

The CDR3 DNA is TGTGCCACCAGTGATTCCGGGAGATCCCATGAGCAGTTCTTC. Translation: CATSDSGRSHEQFF. The V gene is TRBV24-1, the J gene TRBJ2-1; D might be TRBD2 (6 bases). Trimming shortened V by 2 bases and J by 8 bases, and 12 bases separated the two germline ends. The CDR3 is 14 amino acids. CDR1 is KGHDR, CDR2 SFDVKD, per germline.

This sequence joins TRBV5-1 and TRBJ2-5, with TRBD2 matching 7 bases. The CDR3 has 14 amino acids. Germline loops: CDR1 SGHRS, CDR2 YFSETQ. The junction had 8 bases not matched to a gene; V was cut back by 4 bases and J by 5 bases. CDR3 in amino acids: CASSDRGSGETQYF. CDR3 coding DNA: TGCGCCAGCAGCGACCGCGGGAGTGGGGAGACCCAGTACTTC.

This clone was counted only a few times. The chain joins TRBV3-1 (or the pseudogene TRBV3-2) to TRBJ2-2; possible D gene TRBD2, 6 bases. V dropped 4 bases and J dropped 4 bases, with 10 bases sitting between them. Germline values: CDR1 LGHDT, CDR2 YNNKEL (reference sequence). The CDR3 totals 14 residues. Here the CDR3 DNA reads TGTGCCAGCAGCCGGGTGGGAGGCACCGGGGAGCTGTTTTTT. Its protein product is CASSRVGGTGELFF.

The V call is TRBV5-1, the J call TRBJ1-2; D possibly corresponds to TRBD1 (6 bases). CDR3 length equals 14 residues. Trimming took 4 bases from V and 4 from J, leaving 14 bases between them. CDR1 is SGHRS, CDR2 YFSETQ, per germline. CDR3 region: CASSRTGISYGYTF. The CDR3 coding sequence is TGCGCCAGCAGCCGAACAGGGATCAGCTATGGCTACACCTTC.

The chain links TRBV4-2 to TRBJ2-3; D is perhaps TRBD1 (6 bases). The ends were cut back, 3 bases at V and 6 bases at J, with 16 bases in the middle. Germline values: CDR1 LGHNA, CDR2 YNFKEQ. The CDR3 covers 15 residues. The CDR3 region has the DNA TGTGCCAGCAGCCAGGAAACAGGGAGCCGGGATACGCAGTATTTT. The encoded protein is CASSQETGSRDTQYF.

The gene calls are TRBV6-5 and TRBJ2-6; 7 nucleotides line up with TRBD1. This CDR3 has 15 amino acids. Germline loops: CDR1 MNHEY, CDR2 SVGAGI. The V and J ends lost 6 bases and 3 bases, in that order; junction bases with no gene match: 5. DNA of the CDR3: TGTGCCAGCAGGTCAGGGGGTAGTGGGGCCAACGTCCTGACTTTC. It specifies CASRSGGSGANVLTF.

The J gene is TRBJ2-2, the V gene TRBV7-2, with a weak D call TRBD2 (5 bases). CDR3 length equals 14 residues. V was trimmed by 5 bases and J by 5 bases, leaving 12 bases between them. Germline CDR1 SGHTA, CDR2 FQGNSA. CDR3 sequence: CASSISWETGELFF. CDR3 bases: TGTGCCAGCAGCATTAGCTGGGAGACCGGGGAGCTGTTTTTT.

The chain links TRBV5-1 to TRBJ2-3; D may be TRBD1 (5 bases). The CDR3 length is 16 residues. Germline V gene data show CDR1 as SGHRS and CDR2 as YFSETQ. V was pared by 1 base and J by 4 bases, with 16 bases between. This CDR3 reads CASSLPLIVGADTQYF. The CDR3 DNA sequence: TGCGCCAGCAGCTTGCCCCTCATTGTAGGGGCAGATACGCAGTATTTT.

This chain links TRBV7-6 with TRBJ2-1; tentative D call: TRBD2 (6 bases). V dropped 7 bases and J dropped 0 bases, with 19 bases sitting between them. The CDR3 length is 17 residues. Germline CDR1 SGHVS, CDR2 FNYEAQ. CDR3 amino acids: CASNYRRAGNSYNEQFF. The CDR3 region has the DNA TGTGCCAGCAACTACCGACGGGCGGGGAACTCCTACAATGAGCAGTTCTTC.

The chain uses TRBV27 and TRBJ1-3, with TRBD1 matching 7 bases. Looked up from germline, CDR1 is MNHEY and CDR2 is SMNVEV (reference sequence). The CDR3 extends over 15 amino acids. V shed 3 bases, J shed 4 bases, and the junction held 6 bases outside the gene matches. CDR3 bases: TGTGCCAGCAGTTTGGAGGGGGACAGAGGAAACACCATATATTTT. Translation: CASSLEGDRGNTIYF.

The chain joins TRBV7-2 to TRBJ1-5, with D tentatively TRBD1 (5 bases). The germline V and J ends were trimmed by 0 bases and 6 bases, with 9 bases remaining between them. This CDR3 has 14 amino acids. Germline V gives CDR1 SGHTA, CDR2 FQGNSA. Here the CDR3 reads CASSLAFGAQPQHF. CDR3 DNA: TGTGCCAGCAGCTTAGCTTTTGGGGCTCAGCCCCAGCATTTT.

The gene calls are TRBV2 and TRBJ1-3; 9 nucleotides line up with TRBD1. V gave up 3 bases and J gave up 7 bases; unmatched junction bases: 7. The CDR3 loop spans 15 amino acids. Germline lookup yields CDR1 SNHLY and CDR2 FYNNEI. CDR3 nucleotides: TGTGCCAGCAGTGATTTGGGACAGGGAAGGAACACCATATATTTT. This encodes CASSDLGQGRNTIYF.

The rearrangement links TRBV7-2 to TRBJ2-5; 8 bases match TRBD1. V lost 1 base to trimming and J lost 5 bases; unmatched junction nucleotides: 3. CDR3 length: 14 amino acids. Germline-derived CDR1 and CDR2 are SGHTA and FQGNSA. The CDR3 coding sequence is TGTGCCAGCAGCTTAGGGACAGGGCTGGAGACCCAGTACTTC. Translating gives CASSLGTGLETQYF.

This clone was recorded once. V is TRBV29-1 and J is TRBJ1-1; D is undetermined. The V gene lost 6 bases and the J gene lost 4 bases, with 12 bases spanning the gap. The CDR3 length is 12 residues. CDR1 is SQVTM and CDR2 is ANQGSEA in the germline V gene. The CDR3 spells CSVTEGVTEAFF. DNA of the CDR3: TGCAGCGTCACGGAGGGAGTCACTGAAGCTTTCTTT.

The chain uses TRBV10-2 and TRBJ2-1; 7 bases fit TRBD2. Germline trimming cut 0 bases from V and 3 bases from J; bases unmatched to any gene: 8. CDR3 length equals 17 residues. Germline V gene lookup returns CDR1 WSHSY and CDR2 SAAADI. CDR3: CASSESSSGLYYNEQFF. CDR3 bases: TGCGCCAGCAGTGAGTCCTCTAGCGGACTGTACTACAATGAGCAGTTCTTC.

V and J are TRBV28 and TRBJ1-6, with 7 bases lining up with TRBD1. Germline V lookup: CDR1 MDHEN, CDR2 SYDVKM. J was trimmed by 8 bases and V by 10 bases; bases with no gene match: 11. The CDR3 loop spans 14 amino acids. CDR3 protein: CATFGQEGYSPLHF. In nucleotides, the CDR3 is TGTGCCACTTTCGGACAGGAGGGATATTCACCCCTCCACTTT.

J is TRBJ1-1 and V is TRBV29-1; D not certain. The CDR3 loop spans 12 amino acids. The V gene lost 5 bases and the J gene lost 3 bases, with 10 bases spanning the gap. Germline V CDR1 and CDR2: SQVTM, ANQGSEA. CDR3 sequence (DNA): TGCAGCGTTTCATTATCGGACACTGAAGCTTTCTTT. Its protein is CSVSLSDTEAFF.

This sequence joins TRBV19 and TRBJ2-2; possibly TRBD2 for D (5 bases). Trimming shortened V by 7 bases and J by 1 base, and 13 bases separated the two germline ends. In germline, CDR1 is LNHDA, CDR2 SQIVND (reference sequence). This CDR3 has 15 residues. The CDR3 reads CASTLRRENTGELFF. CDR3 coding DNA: TGTGCCAGTACCCTCAGACGGGAGAACACCGGGGAGCTGTTTTTT.

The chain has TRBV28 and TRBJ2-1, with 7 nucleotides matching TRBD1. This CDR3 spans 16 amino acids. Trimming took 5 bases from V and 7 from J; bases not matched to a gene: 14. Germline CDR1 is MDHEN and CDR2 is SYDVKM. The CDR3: CASSTPGTVGRNEQFF. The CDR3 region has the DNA TGTGCCAGCAGTACCCCCGGGACAGTGGGTCGGAATGAGCAGTTCTTC.

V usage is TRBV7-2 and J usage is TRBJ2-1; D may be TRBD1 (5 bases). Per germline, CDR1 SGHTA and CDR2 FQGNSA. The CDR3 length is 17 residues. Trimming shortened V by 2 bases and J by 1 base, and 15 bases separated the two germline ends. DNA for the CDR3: TGTGCCAGCAGCTTAACCTTGGGGCTGGGGTCCTACAATGAGCAGTTCTTC. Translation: CASSLTLGLGSYNEQFF.

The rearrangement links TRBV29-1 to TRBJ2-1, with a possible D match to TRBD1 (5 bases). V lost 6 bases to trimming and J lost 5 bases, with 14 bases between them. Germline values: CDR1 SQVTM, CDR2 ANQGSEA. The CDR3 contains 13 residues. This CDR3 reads CSVRGLGDNEQFF. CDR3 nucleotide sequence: TGCAGCGTAAGGGGATTGGGTGACAATGAGCAGTTCTTC.

CDR3 residues: CASSSWTGPYSEKLFF. The CDR3 DNA follows: TGTGCCAGCAGTAGTTGGACAGGGCCTTATAGTGAAAAACTGTTTTTT. The genes are TRBV27 and TRBJ1-4, with TRBD1 identical over 8 bases. The CDR3 consists of 16 residues. Germline V CDR1 and CDR2: MNHEY, SMNVEV (reference sequence). J gave up 7 bases and V 5 bases, and 12 bases lay outside the gene matches. The full variable domain, its missing parts supplied by reference TRBV27 and TRBJ1-4, is EAQVTQNPRYLITVTGKKLTVTCSQNMNHEYMSWYRQDPGLGLRQIYYSMNVEVTDKGDVPEGYKVSRKEKRNFPLILESPSPNQTSLYFCASSSWTGPYSEKLFFGSGTQLSVL.

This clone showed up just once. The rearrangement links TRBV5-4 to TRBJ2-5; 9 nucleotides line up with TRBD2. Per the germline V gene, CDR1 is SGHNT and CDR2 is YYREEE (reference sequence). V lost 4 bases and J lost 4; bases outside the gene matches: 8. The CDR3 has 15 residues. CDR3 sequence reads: CASSASGNVGETQYF. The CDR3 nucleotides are TGTGCCAGCAGCGCTAGCGGGAATGTCGGAGAGACCCAGTACTTC.

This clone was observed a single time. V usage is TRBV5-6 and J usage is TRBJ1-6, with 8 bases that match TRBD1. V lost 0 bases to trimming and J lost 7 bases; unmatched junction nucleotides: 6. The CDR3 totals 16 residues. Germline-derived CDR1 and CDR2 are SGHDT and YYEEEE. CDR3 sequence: CASSLARGQVNSPLHF. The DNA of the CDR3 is TGTGCCAGCAGCTTGGCCCGGGGACAGGTCAATTCACCCCTCCACTTT.